The rows below give T cell receptor beta chains drawn from one sample of a study of OX40 agonist ivuxolimab in advanced cancers. This table comes from immunoSEQ multiplex PCR, and its TCRdb copy is limited to in-frame clones, with some not included. The sample has tens of thousands of clones, more than 70% seen once. The sample consisted of CD4+ or CD8+ T cells sorted from blood, taken in a trial of the OX40 agonist ivuxolimab. The receptor source for this set is an adult with an advanced solid tumor such as melanoma, head and neck, liver or kidney cancer. Both conserved end residues are part of each CDR3. The order of the fields is CDR3 length, D gene, V gene, clone size, J gene, CDR3 protein, CDR3 DNA. A D gene is named only where the DNA matches it firmly. Clone size is given for some rows only: seen once, a few or many times, or a class if the clone is expanded.

cdr3_length: 13
d_call: -
v_call: TRBV30
clone_size: -
j_call: TRBJ1-2
cdr3_aa: CAWSHTGGDGYTF
cdr3_nt: TGTGCCTGGAGTCATACGGGGGGAGATGGCTACACCTTC

cdr3_length: 15
d_call: -
v_call: TRBV4-1
clone_size: -
j_call: TRBJ2-1
cdr3_aa: CASSQDPPGRQPQFF
cdr3_nt: TGCGCCAGCAGCCAAGACCCCCCCGGGAGACAGCCGCAGTTCTTC

cdr3_length: 12
d_call: -
v_call: TRBV6-1
clone_size: -
j_call: TRBJ1-6
cdr3_aa: CASSYSTSPLHF
cdr3_nt: TGTGCCAGCAGTTATTCTACATCACCCCTCCACTTT

cdr3_length: 12
d_call: -
v_call: TRBV10-2
clone_size: -
j_call: TRBJ2-1
cdr3_aa: CASSEQGDEQFF
cdr3_nt: TGCGCCAGCAGTGAACAGGGCGATGAGCAGTTCTTC

cdr3_length: 17
d_call: -
v_call: TRBV5-1
clone_size: -
j_call: TRBJ2-7
cdr3_aa: CASSLWGSLESNYEQYF
cdr3_nt: TGCGCCAGCAGCTTGTGGGGCAGCTTAGAATCGAACTACGAGCAGTACTTC

cdr3_length: 13
d_call: -
v_call: TRBV30
clone_size: once
j_call: TRBJ1-4
cdr3_aa: CAYEIEGLGELFF
cdr3_nt: TGTGCCTACGAAATAGAGGGCCTCGGGGAACTGTTTTTT

cdr3_length: 14
d_call: -
v_call: TRBV6-1
clone_size: once
j_call: TRBJ1-5
cdr3_aa: CASSDGHSNQPQHF
cdr3_nt: TGTGCCAGCAGTGATGGACACAGCAATCAGCCCCAGCATTTT

cdr3_length: 16
d_call: -
v_call: TRBV15
clone_size: few
j_call: TRBJ1-4
cdr3_aa: CATSRLIQGFNEKLFF
cdr3_nt: TGTGCCACCAGCAGGCTCATCCAGGGGTTTAATGAAAAACTGTTTTTT

cdr3_length: 12
d_call: -
v_call: TRBV2
clone_size: -
j_call: TRBJ1-2
cdr3_aa: CASMEGGYGYTF
cdr3_nt: TGTGCCAGCATGGAGGGGGGGTATGGCTACACCTTC

cdr3_length: 17
d_call: -
v_call: TRBV27
clone_size: -
j_call: TRBJ1-4
cdr3_aa: CASSLIGPWGVGEKLFF
cdr3_nt: TGTGCCAGCAGTTTAATTGGCCCCTGGGGTGTCGGAGAAAAACTGTTTTTT

cdr3_length: 15
d_call: -
v_call: TRBV2
clone_size: once
j_call: TRBJ2-7
cdr3_aa: CASSEAGELSYEQYF
cdr3_nt: TGTGCCAGCAGTGAAGCCGGGGAACTCTCCTACGAGCAGTACTTC

cdr3_length: 14
d_call: -
v_call: TRBV30
clone_size: -
j_call: TRBJ1-5
cdr3_aa: CAWSVGPGNQPQHF
cdr3_nt: TGTGCCTGGAGTGTGGGGCCGGGCAATCAGCCCCAGCATTTT

cdr3_length: 17
d_call: TRBD2
v_call: TRBV9
clone_size: -
j_call: TRBJ2-3
cdr3_aa: CASQPGVAGGPSDTQYF
cdr3_nt: TGTGCCAGCCAACCAGGTGTAGCGGGGGGGCCCTCAGATACGCAGTATTTT

cdr3_length: 14
d_call: -
v_call: TRBV28
clone_size: once
j_call: TRBJ2-3
cdr3_aa: CASSRGLEWDTQYF
cdr3_nt: TGTGCCAGCAGTAGAGGACTCGAGTGGGATACGCAGTATTTT

cdr3_length: 15
d_call: -
v_call: TRBV7-2
clone_size: -
j_call: TRBJ1-1
cdr3_aa: CASSLVSSYNTEAFF
cdr3_nt: TGTGCCAGCAGCTTAGTATCCAGTTATAACACTGAAGCTTTCTTT

cdr3_length: 15
d_call: -
v_call: TRBV4-1
clone_size: -
j_call: TRBJ1-2
cdr3_aa: CASSRTAEITGGYTF
cdr3_nt: TGCGCCAGCAGCCGGACCGCGGAAATCACGGGGGGCTACACCTTC

cdr3_length: 14
d_call: -
v_call: TRBV27
clone_size: -
j_call: TRBJ1-5
cdr3_aa: CASSLYGGGQPQHF
cdr3_nt: TGTGCCAGCAGTTTGTACGGGGGGGGACAGCCCCAGCATTTT

cdr3_length: 14
d_call: TRBD1
v_call: TRBV27
clone_size: -
j_call: TRBJ2-7
cdr3_aa: CASSPTGITYEQYF
cdr3_nt: TGTGCCAGCAGCCCGACAGGGATTACCTACGAGCAGTACTTC

cdr3_length: 15
d_call: -
v_call: TRBV13
clone_size: -
j_call: TRBJ2-7
cdr3_aa: CASSPNGASSYEQYF
cdr3_nt: TGTGCCAGCAGCCCTAACGGGGCTAGCTCGTACGAGCAGTACTTC

cdr3_length: 14
d_call: -
v_call: TRBV6-1
clone_size: -
j_call: TRBJ2-7
cdr3_aa: CASSVVRYDYEQYF
cdr3_nt: TGTGCCAGCAGTGTCGTAAGATATGACTACGAGCAGTACTTC

cdr3_length: 16
d_call: TRBD2
v_call: TRBV6-1
clone_size: -
j_call: TRBJ2-1
cdr3_aa: CASSVLAGGPYNEQFF
cdr3_nt: TGTGCCAGCAGTGTGCTAGCGGGGGGGCCGTACAATGAGCAGTTCTTC

cdr3_length: 14
d_call: TRBD1
v_call: TRBV7-9
clone_size: -
j_call: TRBJ1-1
cdr3_aa: CASSAGQVNTEAFF
cdr3_nt: TGTGCCAGCAGCGCCGGACAGGTAAACACTGAAGCTTTCTTT

cdr3_length: 12
d_call: -
v_call: TRBV10-3
clone_size: -
j_call: TRBJ2-7
cdr3_aa: CAILDPNGEQYF
cdr3_nt: TGTGCCATACTGGACCCAAACGGGGAGCAGTACTTC

cdr3_length: 12
d_call: -
v_call: TRBV19
clone_size: -
j_call: TRBJ1-1
cdr3_aa: CASSKGYTEAFF
cdr3_nt: TGTGCCAGTAGTAAAGGGTACACTGAAGCTTTCTTT

cdr3_length: 12
d_call: TRBD1
v_call: TRBV7-2
clone_size: -
j_call: TRBJ1-1
cdr3_aa: CASSFPGQGDFF
cdr3_nt: TGTGCCAGCAGCTTTCCGGGACAGGGGGATTTCTTT

cdr3_length: 16
d_call: TRBD1
v_call: TRBV10-3
clone_size: -
j_call: TRBJ2-3
cdr3_aa: CAISESGQGGPDTQYF
cdr3_nt: TGTGCCATCAGTGAGTCAGGACAGGGTGGTCCAGATACGCAGTATTTT

cdr3_length: 15
d_call: TRBD1
v_call: TRBV5-8
clone_size: -
j_call: TRBJ2-1
cdr3_aa: CASSLEQGWSNEQFF
cdr3_nt: TGTGCCAGCAGCTTGGAACAGGGGTGGTCCAATGAGCAGTTCTTC

cdr3_length: 15
d_call: -
v_call: TRBV27
clone_size: -
j_call: TRBJ2-1
cdr3_aa: CASSLLVGGNNEQFF
cdr3_nt: TGTGCCAGCAGTTTATTGGTTGGGGGCAACAATGAGCAGTTCTTC

cdr3_length: 16
d_call: -
v_call: TRBV13
clone_size: -
j_call: TRBJ2-3
cdr3_aa: CASSPESGGLTDTQYF
cdr3_nt: TGTGCCAGCAGCCCCGAGAGCGGAGGTCTCACAGATACGCAGTATTTT

cdr3_length: 14
d_call: -
v_call: TRBV7-7
clone_size: -
j_call: TRBJ2-1
cdr3_aa: CASSLEGSYNEQFF
cdr3_nt: TGTGCTAGCAGCTTAGAGGGGTCCTACAATGAGCAGTTCTTC

cdr3_length: 12
d_call: -
v_call: TRBV19
clone_size: -
j_call: TRBJ2-7
cdr3_aa: CASSIGSREQYF
cdr3_nt: TGTGCCAGTAGTATAGGGTCTAGAGAGCAGTACTTC

cdr3_length: 14
d_call: -
v_call: TRBV19
clone_size: few
j_call: TRBJ1-1
cdr3_aa: CASTRTDWTNEAFF
cdr3_nt: TGTGCCAGTACCCGGACAGACTGGACTAATGAAGCTTTCTTT

cdr3_length: 17
d_call: -
v_call: TRBV4-2
clone_size: -
j_call: TRBJ1-3
cdr3_aa: CASSQEETGSGVNTIYF
cdr3_nt: TGTGCCAGCAGCCAAGAAGAGACAGGTTCCGGCGTGAACACCATATATTTT

cdr3_length: 16
d_call: TRBD2
v_call: TRBV5-6
clone_size: -
j_call: TRBJ2-1
cdr3_aa: CASSLGLAGYYNEQFF
cdr3_nt: TGTGCCAGCAGCCTAGGACTAGCGGGCTATTACAATGAGCAGTTCTTC

cdr3_length: 13
d_call: TRBD1
v_call: TRBV15
clone_size: once
j_call: TRBJ1-1
cdr3_aa: CATSRGTGGEAFF
cdr3_nt: TGTGCCACCAGCAGAGGGACAGGGGGCGAAGCTTTCTTT

cdr3_length: 15
d_call: TRBD1
v_call: TRBV5-8
clone_size: -
j_call: TRBJ2-7
cdr3_aa: CASSSPRQGYYEQYF
cdr3_nt: TGTGCCAGCAGCTCCCCGCGACAGGGGTATTACGAGCAGTACTTC

cdr3_length: 14
d_call: -
v_call: TRBV9
clone_size: -
j_call: TRBJ2-2
cdr3_aa: CASSPGRPTGELFF
cdr3_nt: TGTGCCAGCAGCCCCGGACGCCCCACCGGGGAGCTGTTTTTT

cdr3_length: 16
d_call: TRBD1
v_call: TRBV13
clone_size: -
j_call: TRBJ2-2
cdr3_aa: CASSPGTGQNTGELFF
cdr3_nt: TGTGCCAGCAGCCCTGGGACAGGACAGAACACCGGGGAGCTGTTTTTT

cdr3_length: 15
d_call: -
v_call: TRBV7-8
clone_size: -
j_call: TRBJ1-1
cdr3_aa: CASSQSLGVGTEAFF
cdr3_nt: TGTGCCAGCAGCCAGAGTCTCGGGGTGGGCACTGAAGCTTTCTTT

cdr3_length: 16
d_call: TRBD1
v_call: TRBV7-2
clone_size: -
j_call: TRBJ1-5
cdr3_aa: CASSLEGQGANQPQHF
cdr3_nt: TGTGCCAGCAGCTTAGAGGGACAGGGGGCGAATCAGCCCCAGCATTTT

cdr3_length: 14
d_call: -
v_call: TRBV6-6
clone_size: -
j_call: TRBJ1-2
cdr3_aa: CASSYGGRWYGYTF
cdr3_nt: TGTGCCAGCAGTTATGGGGGGCGGTGGTATGGCTACACCTTC